The sequence of this T cell receptor (beta chain) was determined in a study of long-term antiretroviral therapy in people with HIV. On the study more broadly: There is a gap of about a decade between the earliest samples and the later 2015 immediate-ART recommendation.

To note about this clone: Its target is not known.

Amounts of 1-10 million cryopreserved PBMC were held in the samples before DNA extraction. Investigators performed immunoSEQ version v3.0 at survey level. Sequencing was intended to reach 40,000-50,000 T-cell genomes per sample. The repertoire was sequenced with immunoSEQ multiplex PCR; TCRdb's copy has only in-frame clones and lacks some. Here the sample spans roughly 20,000 clones, roughly four fifths being singletons. Germline V gene lookup returns CDR1 LGHNA and CDR2 YNFKEQ. The V end lost 6 bases, the J end lost 6 bases, and 17 bases lay between the germline ends. The CDR3 is made up of 14 amino acids. Study-level findings and limits: HIV repertoire CDR3 lengths ranged less widely than those of controls.

The sequence derives from a man aged 30 to 45 with HIV. The sample here was unsorted PBMCs, taken 1.5 years after starting antiretroviral therapy. V usage is TRBV4-2 and J usage is TRBJ1-2; D not certain. As DNA, the CDR3 is TGTGCCAGCAGTCGACTCCTGACAATCGATGGCTACACCTTC. Protein sequence: CASSRLLTIDGYTF.